This T cell receptor beta chain was sequenced in a study of OX40 agonist ivuxolimab in advanced cancers. Study-level points and caveats: On average, CD8+ T cells had more expanded clones than CD4+.

Note on this clone: Its cognate antigen is unknown.

The repertoire was sequenced with immunoSEQ multiplex PCR; TCRdb's copy has only in-frame clones and lacks some. The data contain over 80,000 clones, 70% to 85% of them singletons. Sequencing used CD4+ or CD8+ T cells sorted from blood, obtained in a trial of the OX40 agonist ivuxolimab. The TCR sequence derives from an adult with an advanced solid tumor such as melanoma, head and neck, liver or kidney cancer.

CDR3 region: CASSAAPTGLVRNTIYF. The CDR3 DNA sequence: TGTGCCAGCAGCGCCGCTCCTACAGGGCTGGTCCGAAACACCATATATTTT. The V gene is TRBV5-8, the J gene TRBJ1-3; possible D gene TRBD1, 6 bases. Germline V gives CDR1 SGHTS, CDR2 YDEGEE. V was shortened by 4 bases and J by 5 bases, with 22 bases between the two germline ends. CDR3 length: 17 amino acids. Variable domain in full (rest from reference TRBV5-8 and TRBJ1-3): EAGVTQSPTHLIKTRGQQATLRCSPISGHTSVYWYQQALGLGLQFLLWYDEGEERNRGNFPPRFSGRQFPNYSSELNVNALELEDSALYLCASSAAPTGLVRNTIYFGEGSWLTVV.